This TCR beta chain emerged from a study of neurological immune-mediated disorders. Study-wide findings and caveats: Because no CDR3 amino acid sequences were shared across subjects by expanded clones, private repertoires were suggested in all groups.

V shed 5 bases and J shed 8 bases, with 13 bases lying between them. Germline V lookup: CDR1 MNHEY, CDR2 SMNVEV (reference sequence). CDR3 size: 13 residues. Many counts were recorded for this clonotype. The target antigen is unknown. The authors produced cDNA by 5'RACE using 10-nucleotide random UMIs. MiXCR was run by TCRdb on the 5' RACE reads, yielding one entry per CDR3 protein. Here the sample spans roughly 50,000 distinct CDR3 sequences, roughly a quarter being singletons. Healthy control participants comprised blood bank volunteers in Maryland, USA. Sequenced: PBMCs. The chain couples TRBV27 to TRBJ2-4, with a possible D match to TRBD2 (7 bases). The TCR was taken from a woman aged 70-85 years in good health. The CDR3 region has the DNA TGTGCCAGCAGTGCCGCGGGGGCGGACATTCAGTACTTC. Amino acids: CASSAAGADIQYF.